The 14 T cell receptor beta chains presented below share a single source sample, sequenced in a study of blood T cell repertoires in COVID-19 (dated by TCRdb to about 2020). Library prep was done by the immunoSEQ multiplex PCR assay. TCRdb carries this immuneACCESS record with in-frame sequences only. Its versions omit some clonotypes, under half of them owing to an unresolved V gene in the studies checked, with the rest unexplained. The sample data list under 150,000 clones, and 70% to 85% of these were observed just once. Approximately 6.5% of the sample goes to the ten largest clones. The sample was peripheral blood. The receptors shown here come from a human donor in a cohort sampled during active COVID-19.

The rearrangement uses TRBV18 and TRBJ1-2; 9 bases are shared with TRBD1. The trim removed 3 bases at V and 2 bases at J, leaving 4 bases unmatched. Germline values: CDR1 KGHSH, CDR2 LQKENI. The CDR3 is made up of 15 amino acids. The CDR3 loop reads CASSPGQGGNYGYTF. In DNA, the CDR3 is TGTGCCAGCTCACCGGGACAGGGAGGAAACTATGGCTACACCTTC.

This chain joins TRBV27 and TRBJ1-2, with unresolved D. V was cut by 8 bases and J by 8 bases, with 12 bases left in between. The CDR3 has 11 amino acids. Germline CDR1 MNHEY, CDR2 SMNVEV (reference sequence). The CDR3 sequence: CASLSVAGYTF. In DNA form, the CDR3 reads TGTGCCAGCCTAAGCGTAGCCGGCTACACCTTC.

This rearrangement joins TRBV28 to TRBJ2-7, with D tentatively TRBD2 (5 bases). Trimming removed 2 bases from V and 3 bases from J, with 14 bases in between. Germline V lookup: CDR1 MDHEN, CDR2 SYDVKM. This CDR3 has 15 residues. The CDR3 sequence is CASSLPGIVNYEQYF. In DNA, the CDR3 is TGTGCCAGCAGTTTACCCGGGATCGTTAACTACGAGCAGTACTTC.

V is TRBV5-1 and J is TRBJ2-3; 8 nucleotides agree with TRBD2. This CDR3 contains 13 residues. V lost 7 bases and J lost 3; bases outside the gene matches: 4. Per germline, CDR1 SGHRS and CDR2 YFSETQ. CDR3 bases: TGCGCCAGCGGGGGACTAGAGACAGATACGCAGTATTTT. This codes for CASGGLETDTQYF.

The chain carries TRBV27 and TRBJ1-3, with a possible D match to TRBD1 (5 bases). Between the trimmed V and J ends, which lost 3 bases and 0 bases, there was a span of 9 bases. The CDR3 has 15 residues. Germline V gene lookup returns CDR1 MNHEY and CDR2 SMNVEV (reference sequence). This CDR3 is CASSLGGTSGNTIYF. The CDR3, as DNA: TGTGCCAGCAGTTTGGGCGGGACCTCTGGAAACACCATATATTTT.

The rearrangement links TRBV5-1 to TRBJ2-1; 11 nucleotides agree with TRBD2. Per germline, CDR1 SGHRS and CDR2 YFSETQ. This CDR3 spans 18 amino acids. J gave up 4 bases and V 0 bases, and 9 bases lay outside the gene matches. CDR3 residues: CASSLGLPSGGSYNEQFF. Written as DNA, the CDR3 is TGCGCCAGCAGCTTGGGTCTGCCTAGCGGGGGGTCTTACAATGAGCAGTTCTTC.

The V and J genes are TRBV6-1 and TRBJ1-6; D remains ambiguous. Deletions cut 2 bases from V and 8 bases from J, with 10 bases between. Germline V gene data show CDR1 as MNHNS and CDR2 as SASEGT. The CDR3 has 14 amino acids. CDR3 in DNA: TGTGCCAGCAGTGAATTGACAAATTATTCACCCCTCCACTTT. Translating gives CASSELTNYSPLHF.

For the CDR3, the DNA is TGTGCCAGCAGCTTAGGAGGGGGTACTGGGGCCAACGTCCTGACTTTC. This translates into CASSLGGGTGANVLTF. This chain joins TRBV7-9 and TRBJ2-6; D is perhaps TRBD1 (6 bases). V dropped 1 base and J dropped 2 bases, with 9 bases sitting between them. In germline, CDR1 is SEHNR, CDR2 FQNEAQ (reference sequence). The CDR3 loop spans 16 amino acids.

The rearrangement links TRBV18 to TRBJ1-4; TRBD1 agrees at 9 bases. The junction had 7 bases not matched to a gene; V was cut back by 3 bases and J by 2 bases. The CDR3 sequence is 17 residues long. The germline CDR1 and CDR2 sequences are KGHSH and LQKENI. In nucleotides, the CDR3 is TGTGCCAGCTCACCCCGGACAGGGGCAACGACTAATGAAAAACTGTTTTTT. Its protein product is CASSPRTGATTNEKLFF.

This clone was found once. The J gene is TRBJ2-7, the V gene TRBV5-8, with D hard to call. Germline CDR1 is SGHTS and CDR2 is YDEGEE. This CDR3 is built from 11 residues. V lost 4 bases to trimming and J lost 10 bases, with 12 bases between them. CDR3 DNA sequence: TGTGCCAGCAGCCTGTACAACACCCAGTACTTC. Translation gives CASSLYNTQYF.

The chain uses TRBV27 and TRBJ2-3; 8 positions match TRBD1. This CDR3 comprises 17 residues. Germline lookup yields CDR1 MNHEY and CDR2 SMNVEV (reference sequence). The ends lost 8 bases at V and 4 bases at J; junction bases unmatched: 17. CDR3 nucleotide sequence: TGTGCCAGCGGATATGGGGCAGGGGGCTTCAGCGCAGATACGCAGTATTTT. Translating it yields CASGYGAGGFSADTQYF.

The chain links TRBV19 to TRBJ1-6; 7 bases map to TRBD1. From germline, CDR1 is LNHDA and CDR2 SQIVND (reference sequence). J was trimmed by 7 bases and V by 5 bases; bases with no gene match: 5. This CDR3 has 14 residues. CDR3 sequence (DNA): TGTGCCAGTAGTTGGGACAGACCGAATTCACCCCTCCACTTT. Translation: CASSWDRPNSPLHF.

This chain joins TRBV29-1 and TRBJ2-1; TRBD2 aligns across 12 bases. This CDR3 has 15 amino acids. Germline lookup yields CDR1 SQVTM and CDR2 ANQGSEA. V dropped 7 bases and J dropped 7; count of bases not matched to a gene: 11. CDR3 DNA sequence: TGCAGCGCTGGGCCCCCTAGCGGGGGGGCTAATGAGCAGTTCTTC. It translates to CSAGPPSGGANEQFF.

This chain connects TRBV9 to TRBJ2-5, with a weak D call TRBD2 (7 bases). CDR3 length: 16 amino acids. Germline V CDR1 and CDR2: SGDLS, YYNGEE. V lost 4 bases, J lost 5 bases, and 21 bases lay in between. CDR3 bases: TGTGCCAGCAGCTTAGACCGGGGGGCCCCCGGTGAGACCCAGTACTTC. Translated: CASSLDRGAPGETQYF.